The clone carrying this T cell receptor beta chain was seen once. This specimen belongs to a study of blood T cell repertoires in COVID-19. The table came from immunoSEQ multiplex PCR; TCRdb's copy has only in-frame clones and leaves some out. The repertoire holds around 280,000 clones, with about 83% as singletons. CDR3 length equals 16 residues. CDR1 and CDR2 (germline): SGHRS, YFSETQ. V was cut by 0 bases and J by 3 bases, with 10 bases left in between. This sequence joins TRBV5-1 and TRBJ1-6, with D unclear. The sample consisted of PBMCs or T cells enriched from blood (not recorded which). The TCR comes from a middle-aged woman who had recovered from COVID-19. CDR3 nucleotide sequence: TGCGCCAGCAGCTTGGGCTCTTTGAGCTATAATTCACCCCTCCACTTT. It yields the protein CASSLGSLSYNSPLHF. The full variable domain, completed using reference TRBV5-1 and TRBJ1-6, is KAGVTQTPRYLIKTRGQQVTLSCSPISGHRSVSWYQQTPGQGLQFLFEYFSETQRNKGNFPGRFSGRQFSNSRSEMNVSTLELGDSALYLCASSLGSLSYNSPLHFGNGTRLTVT.